A single sample gave rise to the 31 T cell receptor beta chains below, sequenced in a study of post-analysis software for immune sequencing data. The study, taken as a whole, reports: A handful of TRBV segments were significantly more frequent in patients than in controls. TRBV5-6, TRBV5-1 and TRBV20-1 were among these segments.

The TCR beta cDNA libraries contained unique molecular identifiers. TCRdb re-derived calls from the PCR reads in MiXCR, one entry per CDR3 protein. Of around 200,000 distinct CDR3 sequences in the sample, approximately 28% were seen once. These receptors have no known antigen. The sequenced sample was blood. The receptors were gathered from a girl between 2 and 17 years old with multiple sclerosis.

This chain connects TRBV5-1 to TRBJ2-1; 9 bases align to TRBD1. The CDR3 spans 15 residues. Per the germline V gene, CDR1 is SGHRS and CDR2 is YFSETQ. The V segment lost 0 bases and the J segment 6 bases; nucleotides outside the gene matches: 4. The CDR3 region has the DNA TGCGCCAGCAGCTTGGTACCGACAGGGGGCAATGAGCAGTTCTTC. Its translation: CASSLVPTGGNEQFF. Full variable domain (remainder filled in from reference TRBV5-1 and TRBJ2-1): KAGVTQTPRYLIKTRGQQVTLSCSPISGHRSVSWYQQTPGQGLQFLFEYFSETQRNKGNFPGRFSGRQFSNSRSEMNVSTLELGDSALYLCASSLVPTGGNEQFFGPGTRLTVL.

Concerning this clonotype: A much larger clone differs by one base, so this may be a read error. V and J are TRBV12-3 or TRBV12-4 and TRBJ1-2; 7 nucleotides match TRBD1. CDR3 length: 15 amino acids. In nucleotides, the CDR3 is TGTGCCAGCAGCCGCAGACAGGGAGGATTTTATGACTACACCTTC. It encodes CASSRRQGGFYDYTF.

As concerns this clonotype: This may come from a read error, since a much larger clone is one base off. V is TRBV12-3 or TRBV12-4 and J is TRBJ2-3; 7 nucleotides line up with TRBD2. CDR3 length equals 17 residues. The CDR3 is CASRTALGGEGADAQYF. The CDR3 region has the DNA TGTGCCAGCAGAACCGCCCTTGGGGGGGAAGGAGCAGATGCGCAGTATTTT.

In its sample, this clonotype was seen many times. This sequence joins TRBV3-1 and TRBJ2-7; 10 bases align to TRBD1. CDR1 and CDR2 from the germline V gene are LGHDT and YNNKEL (reference sequence). This CDR3 spans 15 amino acids. V shed 1 base, J shed 3 bases, and the junction held 3 bases outside the gene matches. CDR3 region: CASSQVGTGVYEQYF. The CDR3 DNA follows: TGTGCCAGCAGCCAAGTGGGGACAGGGGTCTACGAGCAGTACTTC.

This clonotype has just a few counts. This chain joins TRBV5-1 and TRBJ2-1, with D perhaps matching TRBD2 (5 bases). CDR3 length: 12 residues. CDR1 and CDR2 from the germline V gene are SGHRS and YFSETQ. Trimming took 5 bases from V and 6 from J, leaving 9 bases between them. The CDR3, as DNA: TGCGCCAGCAGAAGAGGGTTCAATGAGCAGTTCTTC. Its protein product is CASRRGFNEQFF.

The rearrangement uses TRBV2 and TRBJ2-1; 12 positions agree with TRBD2. Looked up from germline, CDR1 is SNHLY and CDR2 is FYNNEI. The CDR3 runs to 15 residues. V was clipped by 6 bases and J by 4 bases; unmatched bases: 4. In nucleotides, the CDR3 is TGTGCCAGCAGCCGGACTAGCGGGGTTTACAATGAGCAGTTCTTC. Its translation: CASSRTSGVYNEQFF.

The chain is built from TRBV6-1 and TRBJ1-2, with D unclear. The germline V gene has CDR1 MNHNS and CDR2 SASEGT. Trimming took 6 bases from V and 3 from J, leaving 14 bases between them. The CDR3 consists of 14 residues. CDR3 in DNA: TGTGCCAGCAGGGCAGCCCAGCCCCACTATGGCTACACCTTC. Its translation is CASRAAQPHYGYTF.

This sequence joins TRBV6-1 and TRBJ1-2; TRBD1 might be the D (5 bases). This CDR3 has 11 amino acids. V was shortened by 6 bases and J by 8 bases, with 10 bases between the two germline ends. Germline V lookup: CDR1 MNHNS, CDR2 SASEGT. The CDR3 reads CASRGTSGYTF. CDR3 in DNA: TGTGCCAGCAGAGGGACGTCGGGCTACACCTTC.

This clonotype was detected ten times or more. The chain is built from TRBV5-1 and TRBJ2-5; D is possibly TRBD2 (5 bases). Trimming cost V 2 bases and J 4 bases, with 9 bases left between them. CDR1 SGHRS and CDR2 YFSETQ come from the germline V gene. This CDR3 has 13 amino acids. CDR3 in amino acids: CASSLTSGETQYF. As DNA, the CDR3 is TGCGCCAGCAGCTTAACAAGCGGAGAGACCCAGTACTTC.

The rearrangement uses TRBV2 and TRBJ1-1; 9 positions match TRBD1. The CDR3 has 16 amino acids. Germline V gene lookup returns CDR1 SNHLY and CDR2 FYNNEI. V was clipped by 2 bases and J by 4 bases; unmatched bases: 8. CDR3 nucleotide sequence: TGTGCCAGCAGTGAACATACAGGGGGCTCTGTCACTGAAGCTTTCTTT. Translated: CASSEHTGGSVTEAFF.

For this clonotype: This may come from a read error, since a much larger clone is one base off. V gene TRBV2 combines with J gene TRBJ2-5, with a tentative D call TRBD1 (6 bases). The V gene's germline CDR1 is SNHLY and CDR2 FYNNEI. CDR3 length: 14 residues. The V gene lost 6 bases and the J gene lost 5 bases, with 16 bases spanning the gap. The CDR3 region has the DNA TGTGCCAGCAGGGCTTCCAGGGGATCGGAGACCCAGTACTTC. This codes for CASRASRGSETQYF. The complete variable domain, with remaining parts taken from reference TRBV2 and TRBJ2-5, reads EPEVTQTPSHQVTQMGQEVILRCVPISNHLYFYWYRQILGQKVEFLVSFYNNEISEKSEIFDDQFSVERPDGSNFTLKIRSTKLEDSAMYFCASRASRGSETQYFGPGTRLLVL.

In this sample, this clonotype turned up once. This chain uses TRBV7-9 with TRBJ1-4, with D possibly TRBD1 on 6 matching bases. This CDR3 has 16 amino acids. Germline V gene sequence: CDR1 SEHNR, CDR2 FQNEAQ (reference sequence). The V and J ends lost 6 bases and 8 bases respectively, with 22 bases between them. CDR3 amino acids: CASSRQGTGAREKLFF. The CDR3 bases are TGTGCCAGCAGTCGGCAGGGGACCGGCGCCCGAGAAAAACTGTTTTTT.

This clonotype has at least ten counts. This chain links TRBV9 with TRBJ2-1; D may be TRBD2 (7 bases). V lost 2 bases and J lost 4, with 10 bases in between. The V gene's germline CDR1 is SGDLS and CDR2 YYNGEE. CDR3 size: 14 residues. The CDR3, as DNA: TGTGCCAGCAGCGTGGCGGGGGCTTACAATGAGCAGTTCTTC. It yields the protein CASSVAGAYNEQFF.

V is TRBV2 and J is TRBJ2-1, with D unresolved. Germline assignment: CDR1 SNHLY and CDR2 FYNNEI. This CDR3 contains 14 residues. Trimming shortened V by 5 bases and J by 3 bases, and 11 bases separated the two germline ends. The CDR3, as DNA: TGTGCCAGCAGTATAAGGACGGTCTACAATGAGCAGTTCTTC. Translating it yields CASSIRTVYNEQFF.

At least ten counts were recorded for this clonotype. The chain has TRBV12-3 or TRBV12-4 and TRBJ1-2, with 7 bases that match TRBD1. V gave up 6 bases and J gave up 3 bases; unmatched junction bases: 10. CDR3 length equals 15 residues. The DNA of the CDR3 is TGTGCCAGCAGCCCGGGACAGACTAAAGACTATGGCTACACCTTC. Translating it yields CASSPGQTKDYGYTF.

This clonotype has just one count. This rearrangement joins TRBV4-2 to TRBJ2-3, with D uncertain. CDR3 length: 18 amino acids. Trimming took off 4 bases at V and 2 bases at J, with 22 bases between the two ends. Germline loops: CDR1 LGHNA, CDR2 YNFKEQ. CDR3 in DNA: TGTGCCAGCAGCCGGGGATGGAGAGACTCACAAGTCACAGATACGCAGTATTTT. This gives the protein CASSRGWRDSQVTDTQYF.

The chain recombines TRBV4-1 with TRBJ2-3; D not certain. Germline CDR1 is MGHRA and CDR2 is YSYEKL. The CDR3 has 14 amino acids. Trimming cost V 0 bases and J 4 bases, with 8 bases left between them. CDR3 sequence: CASSQDINSDTQYF. CDR3 DNA sequence: TGCGCCAGCAGCCAAGATATAAACTCAGATACGCAGTATTTT.

The J gene is TRBJ2-7, the V gene TRBV5-1; 8 nucleotides align to TRBD1. This CDR3 is built from 15 residues. Germline-derived CDR1 and CDR2 are SGHRS and YFSETQ. Trimming took 4 bases from V and 5 from J; bases not matched to a gene: 11. The CDR3 spells CASSHTDRESNEQYF. CDR3 nucleotide sequence: TGCGCCAGCAGCCATACGGACAGGGAGTCCAACGAGCAGTACTTC.

The chain is built from TRBV29-1 and TRBJ2-3; the match to TRBD2 covers 7 bases. CDR1 and CDR2 (germline): SQVTM, ANQGSEA. The CDR3 runs to 12 residues. The V and J ends lost 6 bases and 2 bases, in that order; junction bases with no gene match: 2. The CDR3 nucleotides read TGCAGCGTCCGGGACTACACAGATACGCAGTATTTT. Amino acids: CSVRDYTDTQYF.

This clonotype was counted a few times. The J gene is TRBJ2-7, the V gene TRBV7-2, with unresolved D. With 1 base removed from V and 3 bases from J, the gap between germline ends came to 10 bases. The CDR3 contains 14 residues. Germline CDR1 reads SGHTA; CDR2 reads FQGNSA. The CDR3, as DNA: TGTGCCAGCAGCTTAGTTAGTGGGAACTACGAGCAGTACTTC. Translation: CASSLVSGNYEQYF.

In regard to this clonotype: A much larger clone differs from this one at a single base, so this may be a read error. The V call is TRBV6-5, the J call TRBJ2-7; 8 bases align to TRBD2. This CDR3 is 13 amino acids long. Germline CDR1 reads MNHEY; CDR2 reads SVGAGI. V shed 4 bases, J shed 6 bases, and the junction held 5 bases outside the gene matches. CDR3 nucleotides: TGTGCCAGCAGTTGGCGGGGGGCAAGCGAGCAGTACTTC. It yields the protein CASSWRGASEQYF.

The chain employs TRBV5-1 and TRBJ2-1; TRBD2 aligns across 11 bases. The trim removed 0 bases at V and 7 bases at J, leaving 6 bases unmatched. The V gene's germline CDR1 is SGHRS and CDR2 YFSETQ. The CDR3 extends over 16 amino acids. Written as DNA, the CDR3 is TGCGCCAGCAGCTTGGTGGTTAGCGGGGGGGCGAATGAGCAGTTCTTC. Its translation is CASSLVVSGGANEQFF.

The gene calls are TRBV20-1 and TRBJ1-3; no reliable D call. Trimming took 0 bases from V and 13 from J, leaving 10 bases between them. The CDR3 is 11 residues long. Germline V gene data show CDR1 as DFQATT and CDR2 as SNEGSKA (reference sequence). The CDR3 nucleotides are TGCAGTGCTAGAGATGAAGGTCTAATATATTTT. This sequence encodes CSARDEGLIYF.

The chain combines TRBV6-5 with TRBJ2-2; no clear D gene. The V and J ends lost 6 bases and 4 bases respectively, with 18 bases between them. Germline loops: CDR1 MNHEY, CDR2 SVGAGI. The CDR3 runs to 16 residues. This CDR3 reads CASSYGARRTTGELFF. The CDR3 DNA reads as TGTGCCAGCAGCTACGGTGCTAGAAGGACCACCGGGGAGCTGTTTTTT.

This clonotype was found many times. CDR3 coding DNA: TGTGCCAGCAAGATAGGGAAAGGGGGCTTCTACGAGCAGTACTTC. It encodes CASKIGKGGFYEQYF. V gene TRBV9 combines with J gene TRBJ2-7; TRBD1 matches 7 bases. The CDR3 spans 15 residues. Germline V gives CDR1 SGDLS, CDR2 YYNGEE. Trimming cost V 6 bases and J 3 bases; bases outside gene matches: 12. The entire variable domain, with the rest obtained from reference TRBV9 and TRBJ2-7, is as follows: DSGVTQTPKHLITATGQRVTLRCSPRSGDLSVYWYQQSLDQGLQFLIQYYNGEERAKGNILERFSAQQFPDLHSELNLSSLELGDSALYFCASKIGKGGFYEQYFGPGTRLTVT.

This clonotype came up a few times. V gene TRBV28 combines with J gene TRBJ2-3, with D possibly being TRBD1 or TRBD2 (5 bases each). Per germline, CDR1 MDHEN and CDR2 SYDVKM. The CDR3 runs 15 residues. V dropped 6 bases and J dropped 1 base, with 14 bases sitting between them. The chain's CDR3 is CASSRPGTGTDTQYF. The DNA of the CDR3 is TGTGCCAGCAGCCGTCCGGGGACGGGCACAGATACGCAGTATTTT. The full variable domain, completed using reference TRBV28 and TRBJ2-3, is DVKVTQSSRYLVKRTGEKVFLECVQDMDHENMFWYRQDPGLGLRLIYFSYDVKMKEKGDIPEGYSVSREKKERFSLILESASTNQTSMYLCASSRPGTGTDTQYFGPGTRLTVL.

This sequence joins TRBV5-1 and TRBJ1-1, with 7 nucleotides matching TRBD1. Germline lookup yields CDR1 SGHRS and CDR2 YFSETQ. The CDR3 spans 15 residues. V trimming: 1 base; J trimming: 3 bases; junction bases outside the gene matches: 6. Here the CDR3 reads CASSLYRDSYTEAFF. The CDR3 DNA reads as TGCGCCAGCAGCTTGTACCGGGACAGTTACACTGAAGCTTTCTTT.

At least ten counts were recorded for this clonotype. V gene TRBV28 combines with J gene TRBJ2-1, with D perhaps TRBD1 (6 bases). The CDR3 has 16 amino acids. V was clipped by 8 bases and J by 0 bases, with 17 bases between them. Per the germline V gene, CDR1 is MDHEN and CDR2 is SYDVKM. CDR3: CASHQDSSSSYNEQFF. For the CDR3, the DNA is TGTGCCAGCCACCAGGACAGCTCAAGCTCCTACAATGAGCAGTTCTTC. Supplemented by reference TRBV28 and TRBJ2-1, the full variable domain reads DVKVTQSSRYLVKRTGEKVFLECVQDMDHENMFWYRQDPGLGLRLIYFSYDVKMKEKGDIPEGYSVSREKKERFSLILESASTNQTSMYLCASHQDSSSSYNEQFFGPGTRLTVL.

Comment on this clonotype: This may stem from a read error, because a much larger clone lies one nucleotide away. DNA of the CDR3: TGCGCCAGCAGCCCCTTGGGAGTTCGGCAGCAAGGGGTTGAGCAGTTCTTC. Residues: CASSPLGVRQQGVEQFF. The chain employs TRBV5-1 and TRBJ2-1, with D perhaps matching TRBD1 or TRBD2 (5 bases each). The germline V gene has CDR1 SGHRS and CDR2 YFSETQ. This CDR3 region has 17 residues. The germline V and J ends were trimmed by 4 bases and 9 bases, with 26 bases remaining between them.

Regarding this clonotype: Given a much more abundant clone one base away, this may be a read error. This chain connects TRBV5-6 to TRBJ1-5; no reliable D call. The CDR3 length is 16 residues. Germline-derived CDR1 and CDR2 are SGHDT and YYEEEE. The CDR3 DNA is TGTACCAGCAGCCAGGCAGGCGCGTATAGCAATCAGCCCCAGCATTTT. Its translation is CTSSQAGAYSNQPQHF.

This clonotype was seen at least ten times. CDR3 loop: CSGSRTSMETQYF. DNA for the CDR3: TGCAGTGGGTCCCGGACTAGTATGGAGACCCAGTACTTC. The chain uses TRBV20-1 and TRBJ2-5; 7 nucleotides match TRBD2. The CDR3 contains 13 residues. From germline, CDR1 is DFQATT and CDR2 SNEGSKA (reference sequence). With 7 bases clipped from V and 5 bases from J, the junction kept 10 bases outside the gene matches.